This T cell receptor beta chain was recorded in a study of radiation and T cells in renal cell carcinoma. Clones were read by immunoSEQ multiplex PCR, and TCRdb kept only the in-frame ones, dropping some. Seen here are some 150,000 clones, approximately 86% observed once, and the top ten hold over 15%. In regard to this clone: The antigen is undetermined.

Germline CDR1 and CDR2: SGDLS and YYNGEE. The CDR3 is made up of 15 amino acids. Deletions cut 0 bases from V and 3 bases from J, with 11 bases between. Whole-study results and caveats: From baseline, blood top tumor clonotypes peaked at 2 weeks post-radiation.

Time point specified: blood 4 weeks post-SBRT, at nephrectomy. Specified treatment: 15 Gy SBRT to primary tumor, nephrectomy 4 weeks later. Nephrectomy followed 15 Gy stereotactic body radiation by 4 weeks. This specimen was blood, taken from a patient whose treatment included radiotherapy and nephrectomy. This sequence originates from a woman aged 50 to 65 with renal cell carcinoma. V gene TRBV9 combines with J gene TRBJ2-3, with a weak D call TRBD2 (5 bases). CDR3 nucleotide sequence: TGTGCCAGCAGCGTAGGAGGGATTAGGACAGATACGCAGTATTTT. As protein: CASSVGGIRTDTQYF.